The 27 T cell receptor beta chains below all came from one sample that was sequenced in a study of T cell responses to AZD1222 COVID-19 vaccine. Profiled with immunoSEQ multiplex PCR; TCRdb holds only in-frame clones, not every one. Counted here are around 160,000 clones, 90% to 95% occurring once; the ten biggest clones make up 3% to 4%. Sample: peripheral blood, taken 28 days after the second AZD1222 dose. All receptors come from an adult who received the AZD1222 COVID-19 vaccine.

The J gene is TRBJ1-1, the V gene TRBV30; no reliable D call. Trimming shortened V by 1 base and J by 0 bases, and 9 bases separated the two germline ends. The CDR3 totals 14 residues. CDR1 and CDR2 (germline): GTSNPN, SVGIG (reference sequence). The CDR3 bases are TGTGCCTGGAGTGGGGGAAGTTTGAACACTGAAGCTTTCTTT. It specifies CAWSGGSLNTEAFF. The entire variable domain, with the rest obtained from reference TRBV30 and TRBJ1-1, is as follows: SQTIHQWPATLVQPVGSPLSLECTVEGTSNPNLYWYRQAAGRGLQLLFYSVGIGQISSEVPQNLSASRPQDRQFILSSKKLLLSDSGFYLCAWSGGSLNTEAFFGQGTRLTVV.

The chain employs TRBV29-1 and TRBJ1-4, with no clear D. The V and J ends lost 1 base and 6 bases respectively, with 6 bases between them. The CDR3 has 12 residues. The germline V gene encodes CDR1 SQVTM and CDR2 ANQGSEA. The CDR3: CSVEGRDEKLFF. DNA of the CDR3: TGCAGCGTTGAAGGGAGGGATGAAAAACTGTTTTTT.

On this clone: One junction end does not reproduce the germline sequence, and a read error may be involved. CDR3 loop: CASSLPGGNAEAFF. CDR3 bases: TGTGCCAGCTCCCTCCCAGGGGGGAACGCTGAAGCTTTCTTT. This chain connects TRBV5-4 to TRBJ1-1, with 7 bases identical to TRBD1. The length of the CDR3 is 14 residues. Germline assignment: CDR1 SGHNT and CDR2 YYREEE (reference sequence).

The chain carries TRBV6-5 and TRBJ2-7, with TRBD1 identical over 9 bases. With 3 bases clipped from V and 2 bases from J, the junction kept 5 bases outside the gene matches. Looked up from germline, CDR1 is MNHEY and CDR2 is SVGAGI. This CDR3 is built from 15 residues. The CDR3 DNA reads TGTGCCAGCAGTTATACAGGGGGCCAGACCTACGAGCAGTACTTC. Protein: CASSYTGGQTYEQYF.

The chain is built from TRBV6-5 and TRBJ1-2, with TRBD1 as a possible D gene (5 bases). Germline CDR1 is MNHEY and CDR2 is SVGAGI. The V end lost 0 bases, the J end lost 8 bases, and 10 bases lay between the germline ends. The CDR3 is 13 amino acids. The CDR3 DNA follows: TGTGCCAGCAGTTACTCAGGGGCGAGCGGCTACACCTTC. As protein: CASSYSGASGYTF.

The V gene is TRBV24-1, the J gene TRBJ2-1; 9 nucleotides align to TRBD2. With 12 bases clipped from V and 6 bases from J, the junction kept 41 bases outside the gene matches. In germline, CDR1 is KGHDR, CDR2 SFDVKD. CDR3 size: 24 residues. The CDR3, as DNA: TGTGCCTCCAACTCTTACCCGGCGCGATTGGGGCCCTGGACTAGCGATCACAGGAGCAATGAGCAGTTCTTC. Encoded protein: CASNSYPARLGPWTSDHRSNEQFF.

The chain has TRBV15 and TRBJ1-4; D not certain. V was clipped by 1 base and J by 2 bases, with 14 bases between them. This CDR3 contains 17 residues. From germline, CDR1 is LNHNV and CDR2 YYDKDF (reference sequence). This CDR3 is CATSRATLPGTNEKLFF. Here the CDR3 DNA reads TGTGCCACCAGCAGAGCTACTCTTCCTGGCACTAATGAAAAACTGTTTTTT.

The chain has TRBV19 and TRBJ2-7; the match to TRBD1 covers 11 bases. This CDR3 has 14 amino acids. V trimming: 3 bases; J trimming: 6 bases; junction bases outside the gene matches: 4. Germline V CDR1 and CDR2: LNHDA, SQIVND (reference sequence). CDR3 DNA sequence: TGTGCCAGTAGTATCGCCGGGACAGGGGGCGAGCAGTACTTC. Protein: CASSIAGTGGEQYF.

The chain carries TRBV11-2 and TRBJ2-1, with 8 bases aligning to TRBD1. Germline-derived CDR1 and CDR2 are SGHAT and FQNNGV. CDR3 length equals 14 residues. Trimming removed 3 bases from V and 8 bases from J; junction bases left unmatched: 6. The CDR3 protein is CASSFGTGFDEQFF. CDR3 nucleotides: TGTGCCAGCAGCTTCGGGACAGGCTTTGATGAGCAGTTCTTC.

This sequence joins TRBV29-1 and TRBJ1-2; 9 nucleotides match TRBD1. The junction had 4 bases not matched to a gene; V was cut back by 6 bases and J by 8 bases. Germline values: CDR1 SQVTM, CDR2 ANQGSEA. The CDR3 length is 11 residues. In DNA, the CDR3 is TGCAGCGTGCGACAGGGGGGCGGCTACACCTTC. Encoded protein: CSVRQGGGYTF.

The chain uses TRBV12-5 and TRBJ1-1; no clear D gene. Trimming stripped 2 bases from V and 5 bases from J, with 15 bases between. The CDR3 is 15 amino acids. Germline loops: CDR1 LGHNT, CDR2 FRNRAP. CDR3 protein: CASGLSPGGGTEAFF. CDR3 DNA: TGTGCTAGTGGTTTGTCCCCAGGAGGAGGGACTGAAGCTTTCTTT.

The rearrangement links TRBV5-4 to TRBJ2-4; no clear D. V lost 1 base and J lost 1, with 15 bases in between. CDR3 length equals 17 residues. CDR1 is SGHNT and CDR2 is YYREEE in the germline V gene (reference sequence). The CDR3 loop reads CASSLRGAFRAKNIQYF. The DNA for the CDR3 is TGTGCCAGCAGCTTGCGCGGAGCCTTTCGGGCCAAAAACATTCAGTACTTC.

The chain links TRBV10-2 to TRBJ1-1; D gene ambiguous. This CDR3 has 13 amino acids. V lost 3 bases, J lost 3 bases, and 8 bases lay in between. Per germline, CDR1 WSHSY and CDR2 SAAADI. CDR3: CASSDLVHTEAFF. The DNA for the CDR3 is TGCGCCAGCAGTGATTTGGTTCACACTGAAGCTTTCTTT.

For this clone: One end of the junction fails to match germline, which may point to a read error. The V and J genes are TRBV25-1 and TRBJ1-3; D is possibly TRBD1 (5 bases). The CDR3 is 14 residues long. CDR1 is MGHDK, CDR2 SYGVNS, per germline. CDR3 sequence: CASRQTDSRNTIYF. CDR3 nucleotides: TGTGCCAGCAGACAGACAGACTCTAGAAACACCATATATTTT. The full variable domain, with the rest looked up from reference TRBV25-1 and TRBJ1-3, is EADIYQTPRYLVIGTGKKITLECSQTMGHDKMYWYQQDPGMELHLIHYSYGVNSTEKGDLSSESTVSRIRTEHFPLTLESARPSHTSQYLCASRQTDSRNTIYFGEGSWLTVV.

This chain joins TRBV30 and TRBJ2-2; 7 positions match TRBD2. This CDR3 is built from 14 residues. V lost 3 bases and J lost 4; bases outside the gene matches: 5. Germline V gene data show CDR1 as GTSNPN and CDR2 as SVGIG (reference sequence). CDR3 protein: CAWSRIAGTGELFF. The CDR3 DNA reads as TGTGCCTGGAGCCGGATAGCGGGCACCGGGGAGCTGTTTTTT.

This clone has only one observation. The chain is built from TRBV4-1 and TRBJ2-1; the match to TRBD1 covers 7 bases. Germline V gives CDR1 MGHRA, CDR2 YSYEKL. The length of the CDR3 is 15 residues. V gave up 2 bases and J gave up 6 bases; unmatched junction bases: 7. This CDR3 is CASSQLGTASNEQFF. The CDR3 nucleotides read TGCGCCAGCAGCCAACTAGGGACAGCAAGCAATGAGCAGTTCTTC.

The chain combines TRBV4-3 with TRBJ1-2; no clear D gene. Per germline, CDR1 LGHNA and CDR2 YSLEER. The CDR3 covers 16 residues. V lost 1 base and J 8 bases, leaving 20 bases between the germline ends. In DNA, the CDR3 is TGCGCCAGCAGCCAAGTCAAACGGGCCACCGGTGAGGGCTACACCTTC. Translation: CASSQVKRATGEGYTF.

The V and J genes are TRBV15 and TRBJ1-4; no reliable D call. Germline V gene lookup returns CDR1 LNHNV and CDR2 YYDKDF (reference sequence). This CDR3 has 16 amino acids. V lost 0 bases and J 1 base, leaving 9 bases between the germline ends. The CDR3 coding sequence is TGTGCCACCAGCAGAGATACAGACTTAACTAATGAAAAACTGTTTTTT. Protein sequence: CATSRDTDLTNEKLFF.

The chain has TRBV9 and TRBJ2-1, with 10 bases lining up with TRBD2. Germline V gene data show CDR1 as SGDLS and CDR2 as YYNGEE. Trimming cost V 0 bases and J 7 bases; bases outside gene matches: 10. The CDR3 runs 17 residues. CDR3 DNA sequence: TGTGCCAGCAGCGTAGGCGGGTCTCTACTAGCGGGAAATGAGCAGTTCTTC. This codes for CASSVGGSLLAGNEQFF.

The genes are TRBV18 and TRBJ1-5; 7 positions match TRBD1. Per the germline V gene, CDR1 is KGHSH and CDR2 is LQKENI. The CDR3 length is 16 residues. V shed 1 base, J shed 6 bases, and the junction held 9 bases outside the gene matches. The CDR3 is CASSPRSGQDGQPQHF. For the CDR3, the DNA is TGTGCCAGCTCACCACGCTCCGGACAGGATGGTCAGCCCCAGCATTTT. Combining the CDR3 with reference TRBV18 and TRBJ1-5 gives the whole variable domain NAGVMQNPRHLVRRRGQEARLRCSPMKGHSHVYWYRQLPEEGLKFMVYLQKENIIDESGMPKERFSAEFPKEGPSILRIQQVVRGDSAAYFCASSPRSGQDGQPQHFGDGTRLSIL.

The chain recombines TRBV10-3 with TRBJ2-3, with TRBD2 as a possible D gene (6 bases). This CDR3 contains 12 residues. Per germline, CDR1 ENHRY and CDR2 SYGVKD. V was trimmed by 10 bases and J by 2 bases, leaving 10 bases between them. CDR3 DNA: TGTGCCACCGGGACTTACACAGATACGCAGTATTTT. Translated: CATGTYTDTQYF.

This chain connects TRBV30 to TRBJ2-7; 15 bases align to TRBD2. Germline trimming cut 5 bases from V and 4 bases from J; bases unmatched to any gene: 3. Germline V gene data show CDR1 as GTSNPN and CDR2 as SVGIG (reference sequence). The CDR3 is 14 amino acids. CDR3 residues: CAWGGTSGGYEQYF. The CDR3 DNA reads TGTGCCTGGGGCGGGACTAGCGGGGGGTACGAGCAGTACTTC.

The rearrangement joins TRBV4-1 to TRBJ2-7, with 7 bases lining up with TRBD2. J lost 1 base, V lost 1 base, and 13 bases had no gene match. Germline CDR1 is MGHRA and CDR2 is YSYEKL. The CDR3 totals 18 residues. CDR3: CASSQVGSGRALSYEQYF. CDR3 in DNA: TGCGCCAGCAGCCAAGTTGGCTCGGGGAGGGCCTTGTCCTACGAGCAGTACTTC.

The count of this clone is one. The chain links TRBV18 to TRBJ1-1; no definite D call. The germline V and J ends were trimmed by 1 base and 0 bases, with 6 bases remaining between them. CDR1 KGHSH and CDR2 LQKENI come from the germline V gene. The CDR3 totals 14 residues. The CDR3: CASSPQALNTEAFF. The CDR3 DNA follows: TGTGCCAGCTCACCACAGGCATTGAACACTGAAGCTTTCTTT. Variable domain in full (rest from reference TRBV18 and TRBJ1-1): NAGVMQNPRHLVRRRGQEARLRCSPMKGHSHVYWYRQLPEEGLKFMVYLQKENIIDESGMPKERFSAEFPKEGPSILRIQQVVRGDSAAYFCASSPQALNTEAFFGQGTRLTVV.

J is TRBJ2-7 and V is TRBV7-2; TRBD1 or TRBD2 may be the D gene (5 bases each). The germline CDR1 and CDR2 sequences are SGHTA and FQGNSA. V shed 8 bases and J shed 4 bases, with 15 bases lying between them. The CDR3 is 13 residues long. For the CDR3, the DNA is TGTGCCAGCGGTGGGGGAGATGTTTACGAGCAGTACTTC. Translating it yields CASGGGDVYEQYF.

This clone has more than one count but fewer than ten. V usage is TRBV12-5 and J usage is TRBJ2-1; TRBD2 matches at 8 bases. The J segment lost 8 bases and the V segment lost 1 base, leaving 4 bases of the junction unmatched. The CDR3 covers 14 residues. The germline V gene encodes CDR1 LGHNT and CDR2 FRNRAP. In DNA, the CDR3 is TGTGCTAGTGGTTTGGCGGGACTAGTTTATGAGCAGTTCTTC. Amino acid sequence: CASGLAGLVYEQFF.

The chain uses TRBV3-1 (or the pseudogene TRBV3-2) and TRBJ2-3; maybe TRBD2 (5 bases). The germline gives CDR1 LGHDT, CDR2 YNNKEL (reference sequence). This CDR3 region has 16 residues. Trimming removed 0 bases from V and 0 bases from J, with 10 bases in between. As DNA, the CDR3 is TGTGCCAGCAGCCAAGACATCGGGGAGAGCACAGATACGCAGTATTTT. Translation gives CASSQDIGESTDTQYF.